Listed below are T cell receptor beta chains from one sample, sequenced in a study of blood T cell repertoires in COVID-19. Some clones are missing from TCRdb's copy, which holds only in-frame ones; the method was immunoSEQ multiplex PCR. The profile shows approximately 670,000 clones, approximately 90% of them singletons. Input material: peripheral blood. All receptors come from a woman under 30 with acute or convalescent COVID-19. Both conserved end residues are part of each CDR3. A D gene is named only where the DNA matches it firmly. Some rows mark clone size as missing; the rest say once, few, many or name a class of expanded clone.

cdr3_nt cdr3_aa j_call clone_size v_call d_call
TGTGCCAGCAGCCAGGGGGCGGAAGGTTGGGAGACCCAGTACTTC CASSQGAEGWETQYF TRBJ2-5 - TRBV3-1/TRBV3-2 -
TGCAGTGCTAGTGGGAGCTACTCCTACGAGCAGTACTTC CSASGSYSYEQYF TRBJ2-7 - TRBV20-1 -
TGTGCCATCAGTGAGTCGGTGGGGGGAGGGTACACAGATACGCAGTATTTT CAISESVGGGYTDTQYF TRBJ2-3 - TRBV10-3 TRBD2
TGCAGCGTGGCGAACCCCGGGACAACGAACACTGAAGCTTTCTTT CSVANPGTTNTEAFF TRBJ1-1 few TRBV29-1 -
TGTGCCAGCAGTTTAGAAGCGAACACTGAAGCTTTCTTT CASSLEANTEAFF TRBJ1-1 few TRBV12-3/TRBV12-4 -
TGTGCCAGCGGGGGGACAGGGGACGAGTACTTC CASGGTGDEYF TRBJ2-7 - TRBV7-2 TRBD1
TGTGCCATCAGTGAGACAGACCGAACAGATCCCTATGGCTACACCTTC CAISETDRTDPYGYTF TRBJ1-2 - TRBV10-3 -
TGTGCCACCAGTGATCCTAATGCGGGGGGGACTAGCAATCAGCCCCAGCATTTT CATSDPNAGGTSNQPQHF TRBJ1-5 - TRBV24-1 -
TGTGCCAGCAGAGGGACCGGGACAGGGGAAGAAAAACTGTTTTTT CASRGTGTGEEKLFF TRBJ1-4 - TRBV28 TRBD1
TGTGCCAGCAGCAGGGACAGTATTAACTATGGCTACACCTTC CASSRDSINYGYTF TRBJ1-2 - TRBV28 TRBD1
TGTGCCAGCAGCCTTAGGGGGAGAACTGAAGCTTTCTTT CASSLRGRTEAFF TRBJ1-1 once TRBV13 -
TGTGCCATCAGTGAGGGGGAGCGGGGACTGGGAGATACGCAGTATTTT CAISEGERGLGDTQYF TRBJ2-3 - TRBV10-3 TRBD2
TGTGCCAGCAGCTTAGGGGCAGGGATCAATCAGCCCCAGCATTTT CASSLGAGINQPQHF TRBJ1-5 - TRBV11-2 -
TGTGCCAGCAGTTTATCGTTCGTTGAAGCTTTCTTT CASSLSFVEAFF TRBJ1-1 - TRBV12-3/TRBV12-4 -
TGTGCCAGCAGCTTAAGGTACCGGCGGGCGGGGTCCACAGATACGCAGTATTTT CASSLRYRRAGSTDTQYF TRBJ2-3 - TRBV7-2 -
TGTGCCATCGGAACAGTGAACACTGAAGCTTTCTTT CAIGTVNTEAFF TRBJ1-1 - TRBV10-3 -
TGTGCCATCAGTGATGGGGAGGGTTGGTCCTACAATGAGCAGTTCTTC CAISDGEGWSYNEQFF TRBJ2-1 once TRBV10-3 TRBD2
TGTGCCAGCAGCCCGACAGATCTTAACACCGGGGAGCTGTTTTTT CASSPTDLNTGELFF TRBJ2-2 - TRBV6-4 -
TGTGCCAGCAGCCTCATGACAGGACCTAGCACAGATACGCAGTATTTT CASSLMTGPSTDTQYF TRBJ2-3 once TRBV7-6 -
TGTGCCAGCGGAGCGGGGGGGGTGACAGATACGCAGTATTTT CASGAGGVTDTQYF TRBJ2-3 once TRBV5-8 TRBD2